These 22 T cell receptor beta chains originate from one sample sequenced in a study of regulatory T cells in long-lasting Graves disease. The authors built TCR beta libraries using iRepertoire HTBI primers and Arm-PCR of CDR3 regions. TCRdb recomputed calls from the multiplex PCR reads with MiXCR, one row per CDR3 protein. The data show 310,000 or so distinct CDR3 sequences, with around a fifth seen just once and roughly 29% held by the top ten. Time point denoted: persistent/refractory GD, antithyroid drugs over 5 years with positive TRAb. From RNA extracted from PBMCs, the TCR library was made. The source was peripheral blood mononuclear cells (PBMCs), collected when the disease was refractory, from a patient treated with antithyroid drugs. Receptor source: a female donor with Graves disease.

In its sample, this clonotype was seen once. The CDR3 nucleotides read TGTGCCAGCAGTGCACTAGCGGGGGGTTCAGATACGCAGTATTTT. It codes for CASSALAGGSDTQYF. The chain recombines TRBV6-1 with TRBJ2-3; 12 bases fit TRBD2. The length of the CDR3 is 15 residues. V gave up 4 bases and J gave up 4 bases; unmatched junction bases: 3. CDR1 is MNHNS, CDR2 SASEGT, per germline.

Only a few counts were recorded for this clonotype. The chain joins TRBV30 to TRBJ1-5; 8 bases align to TRBD1. The CDR3 totals 14 residues. The germline V gene has CDR1 GTSNPN and CDR2 SVGIG (reference sequence). V trimming: 2 bases; J trimming: 7 bases; junction bases outside the gene matches: 7. CDR3 nucleotides: TGTGCCTGGAGTCCCGGGACAGGTCTCCAGCCCCAGCATTTT. It translates to CAWSPGTGLQPQHF. The full variable domain, in which reference TRBV30 and TRBJ1-5 provide the parts outside the CDR3, is SQTIHQWPATLVQPVGSPLSLECTVEGTSNPNLYWYRQAAGRGLQLLFYSVGIGQISSEVPQNLSASRPQDRQFILSSKKLLLSDSGFYLCAWSPGTGLQPQHFGDGTRLSIL.

This clonotype showed up just a few times. This sequence joins TRBV19 and TRBJ1-3; unclear D gene. CDR1 and CDR2 (germline): LNHDA, SQIVND (reference sequence). V was trimmed by 7 bases and J by 0 bases, leaving 10 bases between them. The CDR3 consists of 14 residues. CDR3 nucleotide sequence: TGTGCCAGTACGCCCAGACTCTCTGGAAACACCATATATTTT. Translated, it gives CASTPRLSGNTIYF.

This clonotype occurred many times. The chain has TRBV5-1 and TRBJ2-7, with D tentatively TRBD1 or TRBD2 (5 bases each). This CDR3 has 16 residues. Germline V CDR1 and CDR2: SGHRS, YFSETQ. V was shortened by 1 base and J by 7 bases, with 21 bases between the two germline ends. The CDR3 coding sequence is TGCGCCAGCAGCTTGTTGGGGCAAAGGGGACCTCGGGAGCAGTACTTC. This translates into CASSLLGQRGPREQYF.

This clonotype was seen a handful of times. The gene calls are TRBV12-3 or TRBV12-4 and TRBJ1-6; D ambiguous. This CDR3 spans 13 amino acids. V lost 3 bases to trimming and J lost 7 bases, with 7 bases between them. CDR3 protein: CASSFQRNSPLHF. The CDR3 bases are TGTGCCAGCAGTTTTCAGAGGAATTCACCCCTCCACTTT.

CDR3 amino acids: CASSRQVSDTQYF. The CDR3 nucleotides read TGTGCCAGCAGCCGCCAGGTTTCAGATACGCAGTATTTT. The chain has TRBV14 and TRBJ2-3; D is undetermined. V lost 4 bases and J lost 4, with 9 bases in between. The CDR3 loop spans 13 amino acids. Per germline, CDR1 SGHDN and CDR2 FVKESK.

This clonotype has more than one count but fewer than ten. V gene TRBV14 combines with J gene TRBJ1-2, with no clear D. Trimming cost V 1 base and J 3 bases, with 15 bases left between them. The germline V gene has CDR1 SGHDN and CDR2 FVKESK. The CDR3 runs 16 residues. CDR3 loop: CASSQVRVRTDYGYTF. CDR3 nucleotide sequence: TGTGCCAGCAGCCAAGTACGGGTCAGGACGGACTATGGCTACACCTTC.

J is TRBJ1-3 and V is TRBV30; a possible D gene is TRBD1 (6 bases). With 5 bases removed from V and 9 bases from J, the gap between germline ends came to 14 bases. The length of the CDR3 is 12 residues. Germline CDR1 is GTSNPN and CDR2 is SVGIG (reference sequence). The CDR3 protein is CAWGGFGGTIYF. The CDR3 nucleotides are TGTGCCTGGGGGGGCTTCGGCGGCACCATATATTTT.

This clonotype was found many times. V gene TRBV2 combines with J gene TRBJ1-4, with D hard to call. The germline V gene encodes CDR1 SNHLY and CDR2 FYNNEI. The CDR3 is made up of 14 amino acids. Trimming stripped 4 bases from V and 3 bases from J, with 9 bases between. CDR3 residues: CASSVWRANEKLFF. CDR3 DNA sequence: TGTGCCAGCAGTGTCTGGAGGGCTAATGAAAAACTGTTTTTT.

This clonotype was observed many times. V usage is TRBV20-1 and J usage is TRBJ2-5; 12 positions agree with TRBD2. Germline V gene data show CDR1 as DFQATT and CDR2 as SNEGSKA (reference sequence). The CDR3 is 16 amino acids. V gave up 3 bases and J gave up 0 bases; unmatched junction bases: 5. DNA for the CDR3: TGCAGTGCTAGTAGTCTAGCGGGAGGGTACCAAGAGACCCAGTACTTC. Translation gives CSASSLAGGYQETQYF.

This clonotype was counted at least ten times. This CDR3 reads CASSTVGGYTF. The CDR3 DNA reads TGTGCCAGCAGTACGGTGGGCGGCTACACCTTC. The chain is built from TRBV28 and TRBJ1-2, with D unresolved. The V gene's germline CDR1 is MDHEN and CDR2 SYDVKM. V lost 5 bases, J lost 8 bases, and 9 bases lay in between. This CDR3 has 11 residues.

CDR3 in DNA: TGTGCCAGCAGTTCGATAATGGGAGAACCCGCCTCCTACAATGAGCAGTTCTTC. It encodes CASSSIMGEPASYNEQFF. The rearrangement uses TRBV28 and TRBJ2-1; the D gene is possibly TRBD2 (5 bases). Germline CDR1 and CDR2: MDHEN and SYDVKM. The CDR3 runs 18 residues. Between the trimmed V and J ends, which lost 4 bases and 0 bases, there was a span of 19 bases.

This clonotype was picked up many times. V is TRBV27 and J is TRBJ2-7; 9 bases line up with TRBD1. The CDR3 has 15 amino acids. Germline V CDR1 and CDR2: MNHEY, SMNVEV (reference sequence). With V trimmed by 6 bases and J by 0 bases, 6 bases remained unmatched. CDR3 DNA sequence: TGTGCCAGCAGCCCCAGGACAGGGGCCTCCTACGAGCAGTACTTC. It translates to CASSPRTGASYEQYF.

This clonotype was seen a handful of times. The J gene is TRBJ1-5, the V gene TRBV27; no clear D gene. Trimming pared 3 bases from V and 6 bases from J, leaving 9 bases between. Germline V gene lookup returns CDR1 MNHEY and CDR2 SMNVEV (reference sequence). The CDR3 runs to 13 residues. CDR3 in DNA: TGTGCCAGCAGTTTCTATGGGCCTCAGCCCCAGCATTTT. Translating it yields CASSFYGPQPQHF.

V and J are TRBV2 and TRBJ2-1; 7 bases align to TRBD2. CDR1 and CDR2 from the germline V gene are SNHLY and FYNNEI. CDR3 length: 15 residues. The junction had 9 bases not matched to a gene; V was cut back by 8 bases and J by 2 bases. CDR3 DNA sequence: TGTGCCAGCTCAAGGGCTCTAGCGGCCTACAATGAGCAGTTCTTC. Its translation is CASSRALAAYNEQFF.

This clonotype was observed at least ten times. The chain couples TRBV12-3 or TRBV12-4 to TRBJ1-5; no clear D gene. V was clipped by 3 bases and J by 9 bases, with 12 bases between them. This CDR3 has 13 amino acids. This CDR3 is CASSLGSAGPQHF. CDR3 in DNA: TGTGCCAGCAGTTTGGGATCCGCGGGGCCCCAGCATTTT.

In its sample, this clonotype was seen many times. The chain carries TRBV6-1 and TRBJ2-5; 7 bases are a match to TRBD1. Germline CDR1 MNHNS, CDR2 SASEGT. The CDR3 has 16 amino acids. V gave up 5 bases and J gave up 4 bases; unmatched junction bases: 13. CDR3 DNA: TGTGCCAGCAGTCGAAAGGGTGGACAGGATGTAGAGACCCAGTACTTC. It codes for CASSRKGGQDVETQYF.

This clonotype was seen repeatedly, ten times or more. This chain uses TRBV2 with TRBJ2-5; D is ambiguous. The V end lost 3 bases, the J end lost 3 bases, and 5 bases lay between the germline ends. CDR1 SNHLY and CDR2 FYNNEI come from the germline V gene. CDR3 size: 12 residues. The CDR3 nucleotides read TGTGCCAGCAGTGAGAGAGAAGAGACCCAGTACTTC. Its protein product is CASSEREETQYF. The complete variable domain, with remaining parts taken from reference TRBV2 and TRBJ2-5, reads EPEVTQTPSHQVTQMGQEVILRCVPISNHLYFYWYRQILGQKVEFLVSFYNNEISEKSEIFDDQFSVERPDGSNFTLKIRSTKLEDSAMYFCASSEREETQYFGPGTRLLVL.

Concerning this clonotype itself: A much larger clone differs by one base, so this may be a read error. CDR3 in DNA: TGTGCCAGCAGCGCCACCGGGACGAGCACTGAAGCTTTCTTT. Translating gives CASSATGTSTEAFF. This rearrangement joins TRBV9 to TRBJ1-1; maybe TRBD1 (5 bases). The CDR3 covers 14 residues. Trimming removed 3 bases at V and 4 bases at J, with 13 bases between. Germline CDR1 is SGDLS and CDR2 is YYNGEE.

This clonotype turned up a few times. The V call is TRBV20-1, the J call TRBJ1-3, with D unresolved. Per the germline V gene, CDR1 is DFQATT and CDR2 is SNEGSKA (reference sequence). CDR3 length equals 14 residues. The V end was cut by 5 bases, the J end by 2 bases, with 13 bases between. The DNA of the CDR3 is TGCAGTGCTCTCATTGATTCCGCTGGAAACACCATATATTTT. It translates to CSALIDSAGNTIYF.

Worth noting for this clonotype: It may be a read error: a sequence one base away is much more abundant. V and J are TRBV11-2 and TRBJ2-7; 8 positions match TRBD2. Germline CDR1 SGHAT, CDR2 FQNNGV. This CDR3 region has 15 residues. J was trimmed by 3 bases and V by 5 bases; bases with no gene match: 9. The CDR3 region is CASSLIAGPSYEQYF. DNA of the CDR3: TGTGCCAGCAGCCTAATAGCGGGACCCAGCTACGAGCAGTACTTC.

This clonotype showed up many times. The chain employs TRBV5-8 and TRBJ1-1; 8 bases match TRBD1. The CDR3 is made up of 15 amino acids. Germline V CDR1 and CDR2: SGHTS, YDEGEE. V gave up 3 bases and J gave up 5 bases; unmatched junction bases: 9. The CDR3, as DNA: TGTGCCAGCAGCTCGACAGGGGATAGATATACTGAAGCTTTCTTT. Residues: CASSSTGDRYTEAFF.